This T cell receptor (beta chain) was obtained from a study of T cell responses to AZD1222 COVID-19 vaccine. Study observations and caveats: Close to half of spike-specific TCRs reportedly recognize unmutated variant regions.

Germline values: CDR1 SGHVS, CDR2 FNYEAQ. This CDR3 region has 16 residues. V was pared by 1 base and J by 3 bases, with 7 bases of the junction left unmatched. This clone was seen just once. Its antigen remains unidentified. Libraries were prepared by immunoSEQ multiplex PCR; TCRdb keeps only in-frame clonotypes and omits some of them. The table shows around 80,000 clones, with around 90% occurring only once. Sample: peripheral blood, taken 28 days after the second AZD1222 dose. This TCR was sampled from an adult who received the AZD1222 COVID-19 vaccine. The genes are TRBV7-6 and TRBJ2-3, with 7 bases identical to TRBD2. CDR3 sequence: CASSLGLGGSTDTQYF. DNA for the CDR3: TGTGCCAGCAGCTTAGGTCTGGGCGGGAGTACAGATACGCAGTATTTT.